The clone carrying this T cell receptor (beta chain) was picked up many times. The germline gives CDR1 MGHRA, CDR2 YSYEKL. V lost 1 base and J lost 6, with 10 bases in between. The CDR3 contains 14 residues. The sample comes from a study of T cells in Graves' hyperthyroidism and ophthalmopathy. The TCR beta CDR3 regions underwent amplification using RNA transcripts as the source. First-round RT-PCR targeting the TCR CDR3 was performed with the HTBI primer set. TCRdb fed the multiplex PCR reads into MiXCR, producing one record per CDR3 protein. The table has 100,000 to 130,000 distinct CDR3 sequences, about 15% seen once; the top ten hold 40% to 50%.

This sequence originates from a woman aged 45-60 years with Graves' hyperthyroidism. The chain carries TRBV4-1 and TRBJ2-1; D assignment may be TRBD1 or TRBD2 (5 bases each). The sequencing sample was made of blood. CDR3 region: CASSQAGTPNEQFF. The CDR3 nucleotides are TGCGCCAGCAGCCAAGCCGGGACCCCCAATGAGCAGTTCTTC.